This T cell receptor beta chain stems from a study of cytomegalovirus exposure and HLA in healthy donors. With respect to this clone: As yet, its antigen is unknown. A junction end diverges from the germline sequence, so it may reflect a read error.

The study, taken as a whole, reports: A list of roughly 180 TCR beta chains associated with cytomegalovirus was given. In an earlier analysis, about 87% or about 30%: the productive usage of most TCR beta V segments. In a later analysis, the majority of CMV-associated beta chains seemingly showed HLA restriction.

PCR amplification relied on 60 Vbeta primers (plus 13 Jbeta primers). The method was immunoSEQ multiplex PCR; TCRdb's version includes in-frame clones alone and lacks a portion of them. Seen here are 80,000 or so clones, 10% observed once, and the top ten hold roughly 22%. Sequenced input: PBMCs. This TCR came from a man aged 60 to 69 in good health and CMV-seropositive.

CDR3 coding DNA: TGTGCCAGCACCTTAGGGGGGCTTGGGAATTCACCCCTCCACTTT. Translation gives CASTLGGLGNSPLHF. The genes are TRBV7-2 and TRBJ1-6, with D tentatively TRBD1 (6 bases). This CDR3 has 15 residues. The V gene's germline CDR1 is SGHTA and CDR2 FQGNSA.